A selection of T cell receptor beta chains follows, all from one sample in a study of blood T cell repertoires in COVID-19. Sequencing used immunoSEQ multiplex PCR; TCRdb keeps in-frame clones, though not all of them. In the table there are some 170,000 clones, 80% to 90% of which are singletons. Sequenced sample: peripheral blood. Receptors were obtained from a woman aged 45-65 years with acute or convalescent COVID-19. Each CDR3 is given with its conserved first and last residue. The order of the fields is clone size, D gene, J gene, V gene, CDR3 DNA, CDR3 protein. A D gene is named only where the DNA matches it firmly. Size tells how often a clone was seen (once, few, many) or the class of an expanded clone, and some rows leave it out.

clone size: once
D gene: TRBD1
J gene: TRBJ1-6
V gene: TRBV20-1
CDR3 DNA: TGCAGTGCTAGTAGGGACAGGGGAGCTAATTCACCCCTCCACTTT
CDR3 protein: CSASRDRGANSPLHF

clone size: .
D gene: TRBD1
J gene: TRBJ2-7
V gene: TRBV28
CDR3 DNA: TGTGCCAGCAGCGTTCTATGGGACAGCTCCTACGAGCAGTACTTC
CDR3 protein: CASSVLWDSSYEQYF

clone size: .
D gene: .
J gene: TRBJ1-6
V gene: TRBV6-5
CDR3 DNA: TGTGCCAGCAGACCCGACAGCGCCTATAATTCACCCCTCCACTTT
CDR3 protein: CASRPDSAYNSPLHF

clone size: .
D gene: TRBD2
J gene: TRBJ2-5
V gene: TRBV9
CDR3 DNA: TGTGCCAGCAGCGTAGCTGGGACTATTTTTCAAGAGACCCAGTACTTC
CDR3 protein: CASSVAGTIFQETQYF

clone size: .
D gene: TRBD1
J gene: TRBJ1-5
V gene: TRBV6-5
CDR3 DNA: TGTGCCAGCAGTTCCTGGACAGGCGGAGGCAATCAGCCCCAGCATTTT
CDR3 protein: CASSSWTGGGNQPQHF

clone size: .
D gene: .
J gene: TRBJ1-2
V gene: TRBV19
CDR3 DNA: TGTGCCAGTAGTACCAGGCTAACAGATAACTATGGCTACACCTTC
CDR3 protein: CASSTRLTDNYGYTF

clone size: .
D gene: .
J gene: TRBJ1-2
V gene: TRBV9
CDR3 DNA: TGTGCCAGCAGCGTAAACCAGGGTGGCTACACCTTC
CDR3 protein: CASSVNQGGYTF

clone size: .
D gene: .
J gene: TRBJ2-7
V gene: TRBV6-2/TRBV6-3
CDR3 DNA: TGTGCCAGCAGTTACTCAGAAACTTCTCTCTACGAGCAGTACTTC
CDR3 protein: CASSYSETSLYEQYF

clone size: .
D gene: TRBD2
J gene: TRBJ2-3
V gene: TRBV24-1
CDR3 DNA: TGTGCCACCAGTGATCCCGAGCGGGGGGTTGGAGATACGCAGTATTTT
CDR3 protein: CATSDPERGVGDTQYF

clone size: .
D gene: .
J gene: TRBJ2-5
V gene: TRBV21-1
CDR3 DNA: TGTGCCAGCCTCCGGGTCGTTCAAGAGACCCAGTACTTC
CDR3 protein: CASLRVVQETQYF

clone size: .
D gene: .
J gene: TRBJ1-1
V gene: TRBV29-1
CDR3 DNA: TGCAGCGTTGAAGCGGTGAACACTGAAGCTTTCTTT
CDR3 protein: CSVEAVNTEAFF

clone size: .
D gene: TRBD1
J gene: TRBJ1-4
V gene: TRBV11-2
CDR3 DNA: TGTGCCAGCAGCTTAGTTGGGGACAGGGTTGGTGAAAAACTGTTTTTT
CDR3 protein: CASSLVGDRVGEKLFF

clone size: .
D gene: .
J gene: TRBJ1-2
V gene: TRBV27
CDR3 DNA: TGTGCCAGCAGAACGACAGGAGCTAACTATGGCTACACCTTC
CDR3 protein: CASRTTGANYGYTF

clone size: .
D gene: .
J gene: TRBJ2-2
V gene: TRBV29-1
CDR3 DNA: TGCAGCGTTCGGACTCCGGGGGTGGGGACCGGGGAGCTGTTTTTT
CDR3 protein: CSVRTPGVGTGELFF

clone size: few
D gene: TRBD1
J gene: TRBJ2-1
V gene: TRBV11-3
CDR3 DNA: TGTGCCAGCAGTCCTCTTCCGGGGACAGATTTTTACAATGAGCAGTTCTTC
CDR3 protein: CASSPLPGTDFYNEQFF

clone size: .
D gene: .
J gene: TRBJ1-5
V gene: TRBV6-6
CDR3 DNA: TGTGCCAGCAGGCAGGTGGATCAGCCCCAGCATTTT
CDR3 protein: CASRQVDQPQHF

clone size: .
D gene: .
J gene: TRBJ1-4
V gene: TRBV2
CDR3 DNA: TGTGCCAGCAGACCCGGGCCGCGGGGGGAAAAACTGTTTTTT
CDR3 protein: CASRPGPRGEKLFF

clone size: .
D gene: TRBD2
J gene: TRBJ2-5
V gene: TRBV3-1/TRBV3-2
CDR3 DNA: TGTGCCAGCAGCCCGTGGGCGGGGGGAGAGACCCAGTACTTC
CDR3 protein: CASSPWAGGETQYF

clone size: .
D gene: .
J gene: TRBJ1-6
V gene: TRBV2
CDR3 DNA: TGTGCCAGCAGTCCTTCGGACTGGATAAATTCACCCCTCCACTTT
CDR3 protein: CASSPSDWINSPLHF

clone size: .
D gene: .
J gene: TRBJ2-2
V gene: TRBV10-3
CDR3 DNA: TGTGCCATCAATGGGGGGTTCAACACCGGGGAGCTGTTTTTT
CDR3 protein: CAINGGFNTGELFF

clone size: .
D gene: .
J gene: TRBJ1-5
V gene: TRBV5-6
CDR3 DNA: TGTGCCAGCAGCAGAGGGGCGGGGGCCGGACAGCCCCAGCATTTT
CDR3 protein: CASSRGAGAGQPQHF

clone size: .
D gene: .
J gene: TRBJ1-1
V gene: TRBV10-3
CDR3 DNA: TGTGCCACCCTAGTGGGTAGTAATACTGAAGCTTTCTTT
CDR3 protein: CATLVGSNTEAFF

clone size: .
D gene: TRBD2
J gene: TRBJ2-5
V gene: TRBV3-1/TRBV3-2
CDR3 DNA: TGTGCCAGCAGCCTCACGGGACTAGTAGAGACCCAGTACTTC
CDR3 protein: CASSLTGLVETQYF

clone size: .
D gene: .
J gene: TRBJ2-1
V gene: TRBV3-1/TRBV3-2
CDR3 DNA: TGTGCCAGCAGCCTAGCCCCCTACAATGAGCAGTTCTTC
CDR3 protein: CASSLAPYNEQFF

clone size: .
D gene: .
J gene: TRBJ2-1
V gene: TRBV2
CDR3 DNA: TGTGCCAGCAACGGCAGAAGAATCGGGAGAGGATCGGGAAATGAGCAGTTCTTC
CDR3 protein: CASNGRRIGRGSGNEQFF

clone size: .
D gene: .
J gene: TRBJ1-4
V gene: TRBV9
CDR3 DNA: TGTGCCAGCAGCGTAGCCTCCCAGGGGATTGAAAAACTGTTTTTT
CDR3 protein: CASSVASQGIEKLFF

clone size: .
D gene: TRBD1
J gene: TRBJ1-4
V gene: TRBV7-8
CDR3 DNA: TGTGCCAGCAGCCTAGGGGGCCCGGGTGGCGAAAAACTGTTTTTT
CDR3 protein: CASSLGGPGGEKLFF

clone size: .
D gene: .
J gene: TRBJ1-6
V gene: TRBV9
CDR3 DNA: TGTGCCAGCAGCAAGGGGGGGGTACAGTCTCCCCTCCACTTT
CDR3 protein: CASSKGGVQSPLHF

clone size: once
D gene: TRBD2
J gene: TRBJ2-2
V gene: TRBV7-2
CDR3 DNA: TGTGCCAGCAGCTCCTTCGTCGGACTAGCGGGAGTTAACACCGGGGAGCTGTTTTTT
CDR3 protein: CASSSFVGLAGVNTGELFF

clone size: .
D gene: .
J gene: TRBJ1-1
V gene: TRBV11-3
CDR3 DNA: TGTGCCAGCAGCTCCCAGGAGGACACTGAAGCTTTCTTT
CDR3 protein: CASSSQEDTEAFF

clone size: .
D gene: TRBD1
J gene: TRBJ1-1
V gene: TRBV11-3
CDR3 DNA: TGTGCCAGCTTGAATAACAGGGGCACTGAAGCTTTCTTT
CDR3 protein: CASLNNRGTEAFF

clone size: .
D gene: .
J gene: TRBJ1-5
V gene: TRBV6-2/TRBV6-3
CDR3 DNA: TGTGCCAGCAGTTACGATGGGGCGCAGCCCCAGCATTTT
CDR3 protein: CASSYDGAQPQHF

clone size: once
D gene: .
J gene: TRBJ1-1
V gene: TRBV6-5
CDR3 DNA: TGTGCCAGCACCCAGGGTAGTCGGACTGAAGCTTTCTTT
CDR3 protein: CASTQGSRTEAFF

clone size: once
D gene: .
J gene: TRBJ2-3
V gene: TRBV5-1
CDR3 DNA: TGCGCCAGCAGCGCCTATAGCACAGATACGCAGTATTTT
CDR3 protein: CASSAYSTDTQYF

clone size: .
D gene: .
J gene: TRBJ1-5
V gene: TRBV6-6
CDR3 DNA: TGTGCCAGCATTGATCAAGGGGGAAATCAGCCCCAGCATTTT
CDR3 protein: CASIDQGGNQPQHF

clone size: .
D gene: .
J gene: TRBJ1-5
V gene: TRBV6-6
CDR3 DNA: TGTGCCAGCAGTCTCAGGGTTGAAGATCAGCCCCAGCATTTT
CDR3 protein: CASSLRVEDQPQHF

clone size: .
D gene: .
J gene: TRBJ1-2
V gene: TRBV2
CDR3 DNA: TGTGCCAGCAGGGTATCGGTCTATGGCTACACCTTC
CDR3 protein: CASRVSVYGYTF

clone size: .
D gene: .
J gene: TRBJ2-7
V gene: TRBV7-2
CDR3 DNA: TGTGCCAGCAGTCCACGAGGTTCAGTGGCCTACGAGCAGTACTTC
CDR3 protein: CASSPRGSVAYEQYF

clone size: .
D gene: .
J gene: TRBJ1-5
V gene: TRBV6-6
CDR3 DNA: TGTGCCAGCAGTTACGGGGCAGGATGGAGCAATCAGCCCCAGCATTTT
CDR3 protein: CASSYGAGWSNQPQHF

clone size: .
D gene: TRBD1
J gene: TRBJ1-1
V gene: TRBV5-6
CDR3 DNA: TGTGCCAGCAGCCTAGGACAGGTAAACACTGAAGCTTTCTTT
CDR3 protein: CASSLGQVNTEAFF

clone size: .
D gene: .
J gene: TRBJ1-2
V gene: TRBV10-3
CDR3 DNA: TGTGCCATCAGCAACGGGACAACCTATGGCTACACCTTC
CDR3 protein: CAISNGTTYGYTF

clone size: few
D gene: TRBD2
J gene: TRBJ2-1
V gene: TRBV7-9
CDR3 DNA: TGTGCCAGCAGCGATAGCGGGAGCTCCTACAATGAGCAGTTCTTC
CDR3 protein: CASSDSGSSYNEQFF

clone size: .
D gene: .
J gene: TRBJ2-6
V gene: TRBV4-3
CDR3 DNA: TGCGCCAGCAGCCGCCTAAGCCCCTCTGGGGCCAACGTCCTGACTTTC
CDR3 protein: CASSRLSPSGANVLTF

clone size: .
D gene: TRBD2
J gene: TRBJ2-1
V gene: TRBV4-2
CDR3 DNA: TGTGCCAGCAGCCAAGAGACTAGCGGAAACAATGAGCAGTTCTTC
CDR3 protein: CASSQETSGNNEQFF

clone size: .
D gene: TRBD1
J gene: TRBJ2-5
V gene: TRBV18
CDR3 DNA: TGTGCCAGCTCGGGGACAGGACAAGAGACCCAGTACTTC
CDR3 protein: CASSGTGQETQYF

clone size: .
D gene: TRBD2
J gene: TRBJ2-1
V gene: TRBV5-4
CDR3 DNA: TGTGCCAGCAGCTTGGGAGCGGGAGACTTCAATGAGCAGTTCTTC
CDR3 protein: CASSLGAGDFNEQFF

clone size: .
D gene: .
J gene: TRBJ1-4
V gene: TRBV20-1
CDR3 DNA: TGCAGTGCTAGTAGCACAACTAATGAAAAACTGTTTTTT
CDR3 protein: CSASSTTNEKLFF

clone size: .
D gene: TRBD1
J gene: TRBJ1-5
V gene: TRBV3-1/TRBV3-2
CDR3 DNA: TGTGCCAGCAGCCAGGAGCAGGGGGCTTCGAATCAGCCCCAGCATTTT
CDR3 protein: CASSQEQGASNQPQHF

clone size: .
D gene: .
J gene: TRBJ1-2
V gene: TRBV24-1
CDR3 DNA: TGTGCCACCAGCCCAGGGGATGGCTACACCTTC
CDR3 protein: CATSPGDGYTF

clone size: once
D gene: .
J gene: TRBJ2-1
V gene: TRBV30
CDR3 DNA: TGTGCCTGGAGTTCCCCTGCCGGGACCTACAATGAGCAGTTCTTC
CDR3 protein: CAWSSPAGTYNEQFF

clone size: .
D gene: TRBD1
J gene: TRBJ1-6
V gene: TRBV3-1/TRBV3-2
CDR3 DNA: TGTGCCAGCAGTCCCGATTGGGACAGTTGTTCACCCCTCCACTTT
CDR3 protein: CASSPDWDSCSPLHF

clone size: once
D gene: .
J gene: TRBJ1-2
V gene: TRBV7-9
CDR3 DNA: TGTGCCAGCAGCCCCCCGGGGAGCATTGGCTACACCTTC
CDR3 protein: CASSPPGSIGYTF

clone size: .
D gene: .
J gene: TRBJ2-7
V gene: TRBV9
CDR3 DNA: TGTGCCAGCAGCTTAGGGGCGAAACCCTACGAGCAGTACTTC
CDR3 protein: CASSLGAKPYEQYF

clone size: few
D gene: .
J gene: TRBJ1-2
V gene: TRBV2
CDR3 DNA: TGTGCCAGCAGTGATACAGGGCAACTGGGCTACACCTTC
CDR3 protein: CASSDTGQLGYTF

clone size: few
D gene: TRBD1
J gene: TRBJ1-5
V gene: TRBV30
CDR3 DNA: TGTGCCTTCGGGACAGGGGTTCATCAGCCCCAGCATTTT
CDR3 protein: CAFGTGVHQPQHF

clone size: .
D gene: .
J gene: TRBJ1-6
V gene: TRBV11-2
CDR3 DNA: TGTGCCAGCAATTACCCGGGGGTCTCCTATAATTCACCCCTCCACTTT
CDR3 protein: CASNYPGVSYNSPLHF

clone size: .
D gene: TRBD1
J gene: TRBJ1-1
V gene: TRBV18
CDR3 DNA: TGTGCCAGCTCTGATAACCCGGGACAGGGAGAAACTGAAGCTTTCTTT
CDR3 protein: CASSDNPGQGETEAFF